Presented here are 25 T cell receptor beta chains from one specimen sequenced in a study of blood T cells in healthy people across ages. Alongside a J-beta primer mix, a sample-barcoded 5' primer served in a second PCR lasting roughly 7 to 12 cycles. TCRdb re-called the 5' RACE reads with MiXCR, one entry per CDR3 protein. Counted here are 1.5 million to 2 million distinct CDR3 sequences, 30% to 40% occurring once; the ten biggest clones make up about 10%. Specimen: blood. These receptors came from a woman aged 25-40 years in good health.

A few counts support this clonotype. This chain links TRBV9 with TRBJ2-7; D may be TRBD2 (5 bases). The ends were cut back, 0 bases at V and 3 bases at J, with 13 bases in the middle. CDR1 is SGDLS and CDR2 is YYNGEE in the germline V gene. The CDR3 is 15 amino acids. The chain's CDR3 is CASSVVRGSHYEQYF. The CDR3 DNA sequence: TGTGCCAGCAGCGTAGTAAGAGGGAGTCACTACGAGCAGTACTTC.

This clonotype was found many times. V usage is TRBV20-1 and J usage is TRBJ2-3; a possible D gene is TRBD1 (6 bases). The CDR3 has 15 amino acids. The germline CDR1 and CDR2 sequences are DFQATT and SNEGSKA (reference sequence). Trimming took 2 bases from V and 2 from J, leaving 14 bases between them. The CDR3 coding sequence is TGCAGTGCTAGACCCAACCGGGACAACACAGATACGCAGTATTTT. Encoded protein: CSARPNRDNTDTQYF.

This clonotype was seen only a few times. The V call is TRBV10-3, the J call TRBJ1-1; 10 bases match TRBD1. Germline loops: CDR1 ENHRY, CDR2 SYGVKD. This CDR3 region has 15 residues. With V trimmed by 10 bases and J by 0 bases, 8 bases remained unmatched. Here the CDR3 DNA reads TGTGCCACGGTGACAGGGGGCAACATGAACACTGAAGCTTTCTTT. It translates to CATVTGGNMNTEAFF.

V usage is TRBV6-6 and J usage is TRBJ2-4, with 8 bases lining up with TRBD1. The CDR3 is made up of 14 amino acids. With V trimmed by 3 bases and J by 6 bases, 4 bases remained unmatched. Germline V gene data show CDR1 as MNHNY and CDR2 as SVGAGI (reference sequence). CDR3 protein: CASSYPDRVNIQYF. CDR3 coding DNA: TGTGCCAGCAGTTATCCGGACAGGGTAAACATTCAGTACTTC.

This clonotype has a handful of counts. The chain couples TRBV12-3 or TRBV12-4 to TRBJ2-1; 10 positions agree with TRBD1. J gave up 7 bases and V 7 bases, and 7 bases lay outside the gene matches. CDR3 length: 14 residues. In DNA form, the CDR3 reads TGTGCCAGCACGACAGGGGGCATGGGAAATGAGCAGTTCTTC. Its translation: CASTTGGMGNEQFF.

This clonotype has just a few counts. J is TRBJ2-3 and V is TRBV28; TRBD2 agrees at 9 bases. J gave up 3 bases and V 3 bases, and 10 bases lay outside the gene matches. The CDR3 sequence is 17 residues long. Germline values: CDR1 MDHEN, CDR2 SYDVKM. The CDR3 DNA sequence: TGTGCCAGCAGTTTTGGGGCGGGAGGGCCGCTAACAGATACGCAGTATTTT. It is translated as CASSFGAGGPLTDTQYF.

This clonotype was found a few times. V is TRBV9 and J is TRBJ2-7, with D possibly called TRBD1 or TRBD2 (5 bases each). The germline V gene has CDR1 SGDLS and CDR2 YYNGEE. The V gene lost 4 bases and the J gene lost 7 bases, with 18 bases spanning the gap. This CDR3 is built from 14 residues. CDR3 nucleotide sequence: TGTGCCAGCAGCCCAGAGGTGTCCTGGGGGGAGCAGTACTTC. Amino acids: CASSPEVSWGEQYF.

The V gene is TRBV18, the J gene TRBJ1-4; D possibly corresponds to TRBD1 (6 bases). CDR3 size: 17 residues. V was pared by 4 bases and J by 0 bases, with 15 bases between. CDR1 and CDR2 from the germline V gene are KGHSH and LQKENI. This CDR3 reads CASSLSGTPSTNEKLFF. CDR3 DNA: TGTGCCAGCTCACTCAGCGGGACACCATCAACTAATGAAAAACTGTTTTTT.

Details on this clonotype: Likely a read error: the CDR3 ends without its conserved phenylalanine or tryptophan. This rearrangement joins TRBV27 to TRBJ1-2, with 9 bases lining up with TRBD1. This CDR3 is built from 12 residues. Germline loops: CDR1 MNHEY, CDR2 SMNVEV (reference sequence). The ends lost 5 bases at V and 10 bases at J; junction bases unmatched: 5. CDR3 sequence (DNA): TGTGCCAGCAGTACAGGGGGCACGGTCTACACCTTA. Encoded protein: CASSTGGTVYTL.

The table lists this clonotype with a few counts. This rearrangement joins TRBV6-2 or TRBV6-3 to TRBJ2-2; maybe TRBD2 (6 bases). Germline assignment: CDR1 MNHEY and CDR2 SVGEGT. The CDR3 covers 15 residues. Deletions cut 1 base from V and 6 bases from J, with 12 bases between. The CDR3 protein is CASSYFTGGAGELFF. The CDR3 DNA follows: TGTGCCAGCAGTTACTTTACGGGCGGGGCCGGGGAGCTGTTTTTT.

This clonotype was seen at least ten times. V and J are TRBV12-3 or TRBV12-4 and TRBJ2-1; 7 positions agree with TRBD1. After removal of 5 bases from V and 4 bases from J, the junction contained 8 bases not matched to a gene. This CDR3 has 15 residues. In DNA, the CDR3 is TGTGCCAGCAGTCCCCGACAGGGACCATACAATGAGCAGTTCTTC. As protein: CASSPRQGPYNEQFF.

On this clonotype itself: The junction does not match germline at one end; this may be a read error. The chain joins TRBV28 to TRBJ2-7, with no clear D. The CDR3 loop spans 11 amino acids. Per the germline V gene, CDR1 is MDHEN and CDR2 is SYDVKM. CDR3 region: CASSNKYGQYF. The CDR3 DNA sequence: TGTGCCAGCAGCAATAAATACGGGCAGTACTTC.

CDR3 in amino acids: CASSLSKHYEQYF. Here the CDR3 DNA reads TGTGCCAGCAGTTTGAGTAAACACTACGAGCAGTACTTC. The J gene is TRBJ2-7, the V gene TRBV28, with D uncertain. CDR3 length: 13 amino acids. Per germline, CDR1 MDHEN and CDR2 SYDVKM. V gave up 3 bases and J gave up 3 bases, with 9 bases separating them.

The chain employs TRBV20-1 and TRBJ2-5, with 7 bases that match TRBD1. The CDR3 is 13 amino acids. Germline lookup yields CDR1 DFQATT and CDR2 SNEGSKA (reference sequence). V shed 6 bases, J shed 2 bases, and the junction held 6 bases outside the gene matches. The CDR3 nucleotides read TGCAGTGCCTTGGGACAGTTGCAAGAGACCCAGTACTTC. This codes for CSALGQLQETQYF.

This clonotype was found a few times. The chain has TRBV5-6 and TRBJ2-1, with 14 bases aligning to TRBD2. Germline CDR1 reads SGHDT; CDR2 reads YYEEEE. Trimming removed 10 bases from V and 0 bases from J; junction bases left unmatched: 9. This CDR3 contains 17 residues. For the CDR3, the DNA is TGTGCCTTTCAGACTAGCGGGGGGGCCAGCTCCTACAATGAGCAGTTCTTC. Residues: CAFQTSGGASSYNEQFF. Using reference TRBV5-6 and TRBJ2-1 for the parts outside the CDR3, the full variable domain is DAGVTQSPTHLIKTRGQQVTLRCSPKSGHDTVSWYQQALGQGPQFIFQYYEEEERQRGNFPDRFSGHQFPNYSSELNVNALLLGDSALYLCAFQTSGGASSYNEQFFGPGTRLTVL.

This clonotype was counted a single time. An end of the junction differs from the germline gene, which may be a read error. The V gene is TRBV20-1, the J gene TRBJ1-1; no clear D. The CDR3 is 13 amino acids. Germline CDR1 is DFQATT and CDR2 is SNEGSKA (reference sequence). CDR3 residues: CSARIDGNTETFF. CDR3 bases: TGCAGTGCTAGAATCGACGGGAACACTGAAACTTTCTTT.

The chain links TRBV27 to TRBJ2-5; TRBD1 might be the D (6 bases). The germline V and J ends were trimmed by 4 bases and 5 bases, with 20 bases remaining between them. The CDR3 covers 16 residues. The germline V gene encodes CDR1 MNHEY and CDR2 SMNVEV (reference sequence). CDR3 residues: CASSWMARGVSETQYF. The DNA for the CDR3 is TGTGCCAGCAGTTGGATGGCCAGGGGAGTATCGGAGACCCAGTACTTC.

The chain links TRBV10-2 to TRBJ2-5; a possible D gene is TRBD1 (5 bases). Germline loops: CDR1 WSHSY, CDR2 SAAADI. The length of the CDR3 is 15 residues. The V end lost 6 bases, the J end lost 0 bases, and 14 bases lay between the germline ends. Here the CDR3 reads CASSPGRAYQETQYF. The CDR3 DNA reads TGCGCCAGCAGCCCCGGCAGGGCGTACCAAGAGACCCAGTACTTC.

On this clonotype itself: Relative to the germline gene, one junction end is altered; a read error may explain this. The CDR3 region is CANSQSKTGERTF. CDR3 DNA: TGTGCCAACAGTCAAAGCAAGACAGGGGAACGCACCTTC. The rearrangement uses TRBV12-3 or TRBV12-4 and TRBJ1-2, with TRBD1 matching over 8 bases. CDR3 length: 13 amino acids.

This clonotype was counted between two and nine times. This chain connects TRBV7-2 to TRBJ2-1, with D hard to call. Germline-derived CDR1 and CDR2 are SGHTA and FQGNSA. V was trimmed by 5 bases and J by 4 bases, leaving 15 bases between them. The CDR3 spans 15 residues. DNA for the CDR3: TGTGCCAGCAGCCCTCACGGCCTCTCTTACAATGAGCAGTTCTTC. Its translation is CASSPHGLSYNEQFF. The full variable domain, its missing parts supplied by reference TRBV7-2 and TRBJ2-1, is GAGVSQSPSNKVTEKGKDVELRCDPISGHTALYWYRQSLGQGLEFLIYFQGNSAPDKSGLPSDRFSAERTGGSVSTLTIQRTQQEDSAVYLCASSPHGLSYNEQFFGPGTRLTVL.

This clonotype came up many times. The rearrangement joins TRBV29-1 to TRBJ2-6; no clear D. Germline V lookup: CDR1 SQVTM, CDR2 ANQGSEA. The CDR3 loop spans 16 amino acids. Deletions cut 8 bases from V and 0 bases from J, with 17 bases between. DNA for the CDR3: TGCAGCATTCGGTACATCACTGCCTCTGGGGCCAACGTCCTGACTTTC. It yields the protein CSIRYITASGANVLTF.

This rearrangement joins TRBV6-1 to TRBJ1-2, with D unresolved. CDR3 length equals 14 residues. Deletions cut 6 bases from V and 3 bases from J, with 14 bases between. The germline gives CDR1 MNHNS, CDR2 SASEGT. The CDR3 DNA is TGTGCCAGCAGAAGCCGGGTGGGAGACTATGGCTACACCTTC. Its protein product is CASRSRVGDYGYTF.

The genes are TRBV5-1 and TRBJ1-1; D unclear. The CDR3 covers 14 residues. Germline CDR1 and CDR2: SGHRS and YFSETQ. Trimming took 4 bases from V and 4 from J, leaving 14 bases between them. The CDR3, as DNA: TGCGCCAGCAGCGCAAGAGGAGCCGGCACTGAAGCTTTCTTT. Translation gives CASSARGAGTEAFF. The full variable domain, completed using reference TRBV5-1 and TRBJ1-1, is KAGVTQTPRYLIKTRGQQVTLSCSPISGHRSVSWYQQTPGQGLQFLFEYFSETQRNKGNFPGRFSGRQFSNSRSEMNVSTLELGDSALYLCASSARGAGTEAFFGQGTRLTVV.

This clonotype has just one count. The genes are TRBV5-1 and TRBJ2-2; 7 nucleotides agree with TRBD2. The germline CDR1 and CDR2 sequences are SGHRS and YFSETQ. V lost 1 base to trimming and J lost 4 bases; unmatched junction nucleotides: 16. This CDR3 has 19 amino acids. The CDR3 coding sequence is TGCGCCAGCAGCTTGTACTCCCCCATGGTTGGCGGGGGCACCGGGGAGCTGTTTTTT. Translated: CASSLYSPMVGGGTGELFF.

V and J are TRBV9 and TRBJ2-1; 8 bases are a match to TRBD2. The CDR3 is 15 amino acids. The germline V gene has CDR1 SGDLS and CDR2 YYNGEE. The ends lost 5 bases at V and 1 base at J; junction bases unmatched: 5. As DNA, the CDR3 is TGTGCCAGCAGTAGCCGACTAGCGTCCTACAATGAGCAGTTCTTC. Amino acid sequence: CASSSRLASYNEQFF. The entire variable domain, with the rest obtained from reference TRBV9 and TRBJ2-1, is as follows: DSGVTQTPKHLITATGQRVTLRCSPRSGDLSVYWYQQSLDQGLQFLIQYYNGEERAKGNILERFSAQQFPDLHSELNLSSLELGDSALYFCASSSRLASYNEQFFGPGTRLTVL.